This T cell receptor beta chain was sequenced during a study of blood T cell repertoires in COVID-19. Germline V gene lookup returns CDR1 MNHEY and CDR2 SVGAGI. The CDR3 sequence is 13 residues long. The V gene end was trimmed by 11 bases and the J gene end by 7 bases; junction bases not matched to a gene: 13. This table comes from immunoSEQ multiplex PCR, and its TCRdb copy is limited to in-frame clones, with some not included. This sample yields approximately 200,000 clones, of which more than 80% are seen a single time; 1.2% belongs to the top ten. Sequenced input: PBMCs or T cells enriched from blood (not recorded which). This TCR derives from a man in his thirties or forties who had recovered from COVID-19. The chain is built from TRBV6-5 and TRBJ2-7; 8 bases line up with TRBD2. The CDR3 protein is CASGRVRGGEQYF. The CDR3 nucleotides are TGTGCCTCAGGCAGGGTCCGGGGGGGTGAGCAGTACTTC.